This passage covers 25 T cell receptor beta chains from one sample sequenced in a study of T cell clusters in autoimmune cytopenias. Roughly 38,000 genome equivalents of blood DNA were amplified for TRB. Multiplex touch-down PCR amplified TRB using TRB-A and TRB-B pools in one tube. TCRdb reprocessed the multiplex PCR reads and reports one entry per CDR3 protein, with no DNA. The table for this sample gives roughly 2,000 distinct CDR3 sequences. These records were also assigned to another study, of T cell repertoires in aging, cancer and after chemotherapy.

Material: peripheral blood. The origin of the receptors is a human donor in good health.

This clonotype ranks as medium-sized (0.01 to 0.1%) in terms of frequency. The chain combines TRBV20-1 with TRBJ1-5; lacking DNA, the TRBD1 call made by TCRdb goes unchecked. The CDR3 covers 15 residues. The germline V gene has CDR1 DFQATT and CDR2 SNEGSKA (reference sequence). The CDR3 protein is CSAHRRGTLGSAQHF.

This clonotype is deemed medium-sized by its frequency. The CDR3 loop reads CSASRGYNSPLHF. V usage is TRBV20-1 and J usage is TRBJ1-6; lacking DNA, the TRBD1 call made by TCRdb goes unchecked. Germline V CDR1 and CDR2: DFQATT, SNEGSKA (reference sequence). This CDR3 has 13 amino acids.

The chain couples TRBV7-9 to TRBJ1-2; the D call of TRBD1 rests on TCRdb alone, since no DNA is present to check it. CDR1 and CDR2 (germline): SEHNR, FQNEAQ (reference sequence). The CDR3 is 16 residues long. The CDR3 loop reads CASSRQPPGQGAENTF.

The chain recombines TRBV5-1 with TRBJ2-1; absent DNA, TCRdb's TRBD1 call cannot be checked. CDR3 length equals 15 residues. Germline V gene lookup returns CDR1 SGHRS and CDR2 YFSETQ. CDR3 protein: CASLIGTGSYNEQFF. The full variable domain, with the rest looked up from reference TRBV5-1 and TRBJ2-1, is KAGVTQTPRYLIKTRGQQVTLSCSPISGHRSVSWYQQTPGQGLQFLFEYFSETQRNKGNFPGRFSGRQFSNSRSEMNVSTLELGDSALYLCASLIGTGSYNEQFFGPGTRLTVL.

By frequency, this clonotype is medium-sized. V is TRBV6-1 and J is TRBJ2-4. Germline V lookup: CDR1 MNHNS, CDR2 SASEGT. The CDR3 is made up of 17 amino acids. This CDR3 reads CASSEALRGAGKNIQYF.

The chain has TRBV4-1 and TRBJ2-5; there is no DNA to check the TCRdb D call of TRBD2. CDR1 is MGHRA and CDR2 is YSYEKL in the germline V gene. This CDR3 has 16 residues. The CDR3 loop is CASSQGSFRGASTQYF.

By frequency, this clonotype is large. This chain joins TRBV19 and TRBJ1-6; TCRdb lists TRBD1, though no DNA is available to test this call. Germline CDR1 and CDR2: LNHDA and SQIVND (reference sequence). The CDR3 has 16 amino acids. The CDR3 loop reads CASTRISTGEGSPLHF.

Measured by frequency, this clonotype is medium-sized. This chain links TRBV19 with TRBJ2-5; TCRdb picks TRBD1, but there is no DNA to check that call. This CDR3 contains 13 residues. Germline V gene lookup returns CDR1 LNHDA and CDR2 SQIVND (reference sequence). CDR3 residues: CASSMGQQETQYF.

By frequency, this clonotype is large. The chain carries TRBV30 and TRBJ2-5; the D gene TCRdb calls, TRBD1, cannot be checked with no DNA. Germline CDR1 and CDR2: GTSNPN and SVGIG (reference sequence). CDR3 length equals 15 residues. The CDR3 protein is CAWSWGQGLGKAQYF.

In terms of frequency, this clonotype is large. The V and J genes are TRBV19 and TRBJ2-2. The CDR3 runs to 13 residues. Per the germline V gene, CDR1 is LNHDA and CDR2 is SQIVND (reference sequence). Here the CDR3 reads CASSIGNTGELFF.

V is TRBV11-2 and J is TRBJ1-2; checking the TCRdb D call of TRBD1 is not possible without DNA. Germline V gives CDR1 SGHAT, CDR2 FQNNGV. The CDR3 covers 15 residues. CDR3 sequence: CASMWRDRPNYGYTF.

This clonotype is deemed medium-sized by its frequency. V usage is TRBV7-9 and J usage is TRBJ2-5; TCRdb reports TRBD1, a call that lacks DNA to check it against. Germline V gene data show CDR1 as SEHNR and CDR2 as FQNEAQ (reference sequence). There are 14 residues in the CDR3. The CDR3 region is CASSLGQGLKTQYF.

This sequence joins TRBV5-4 and TRBJ2-7; TCRdb gives TRBD2 as the D gene, but with no DNA this cannot be confirmed. The germline V gene encodes CDR1 SGHNT and CDR2 YYREEE (reference sequence). This CDR3 has 18 residues. The CDR3 spells CASSPRTSGGTLTYEQYF.

Considering frequency, this clonotype is large. The chain is built from TRBV19 and TRBJ2-1; the TCRdb call, TRBD1, lacks DNA for checking. In germline, CDR1 is LNHDA, CDR2 SQIVND (reference sequence). The CDR3 totals 17 residues. The CDR3 reads CASSMGRRGESYNEQFF.

The rearrangement links TRBV5-1 to TRBJ1-1. CDR1 is SGHRS, CDR2 YFSETQ, per germline. This CDR3 spans 14 amino acids. CDR3: CASSLGYGNTEAFF. Together with reference TRBV5-1 and TRBJ1-1, the CDR3 gives the full variable domain: KAGVTQTPRYLIKTRGQQVTLSCSPISGHRSVSWYQQTPGQGLQFLFEYFSETQRNKGNFPGRFSGRQFSNSRSEMNVSTLELGDSALYLCASSLGYGNTEAFFGQGTRLTVV.

This clonotype is classed as medium-sized (0.01 to 0.1%) by frequency. This rearrangement joins TRBV18 to TRBJ1-5; the D call from TCRdb, TRBD1, cannot be confirmed without DNA. From germline, CDR1 is KGHSH and CDR2 LQKENI. The CDR3 has 15 amino acids. The CDR3 loop is CASSPPTGRGQPQHF. Looking up the rest from reference TRBV18 and TRBJ1-5 gives the full variable domain: NAGVMQNPRHLVRRRGQEARLRCSPMKGHSHVYWYRQLPEEGLKFMVYLQKENIIDESGMPKERFSAEFPKEGPSILRIQQVVRGDSAAYFCASSPPTGRGQPQHFGDGTRLSIL.

This clonotype ranks as medium-sized in terms of frequency. V and J are TRBV6-2 or TRBV6-3 and TRBJ2-3; TCRdb's D call of TRBD2 is untestable without DNA. The CDR3 covers 15 residues. Germline V gene lookup returns CDR1 MNHEY and CDR2 SVGEGT. The CDR3 reads CASSLKGPWDGTQYF.

The chain has TRBV7-4 and TRBJ2-2. The CDR3 extends over 13 amino acids. Looked up from germline, CDR1 is SGHVT and CDR2 is SQSDAQ. The CDR3 loop reads CASSQTITGELFF.

This clonotype is identified as large from frequency. J is TRBJ1-4 and V is TRBV15; the D gene TCRdb calls, TRBD1, cannot be checked with no DNA. CDR3 length: 17 residues. The germline V gene has CDR1 LNHNV and CDR2 YYDKDF (reference sequence). The CDR3 loop is CATSPSGQGRGNEKLFF.

By frequency, this clonotype registers medium-sized. The rearrangement links TRBV12-3 or TRBV12-4 to TRBJ2-5; TCRdb names TRBD2, which stays unverified in the absence of DNA. The CDR3 length is 14 residues. The CDR3 region is CASSLRRGGETQYF.

The chain recombines TRBV15 with TRBJ1-4; TCRdb's assignment of TRBD1 cannot be checked, as there is no DNA. CDR3 length: 16 amino acids. In germline, CDR1 is LNHNV, CDR2 YYDKDF (reference sequence). Here the CDR3 reads CATSSHPGIHTEKLFF. Full variable domain (rest looked up from reference TRBV15 and TRBJ1-4): DAMVIQNPRYQVTQFGKPVTLSCSQTLNHNVMYWYQQKSSQAPKLLFHYYDKDFNNEADTPDNFQSRRPNTSFCFLDIRSPGLGDTAMYLCATSSHPGIHTEKLFFGSGTQLSVL.

This clonotype is labeled large based on frequency. The chain employs TRBV11-1 and TRBJ2-1; the D gene TCRdb calls, TRBD2, cannot be checked with no DNA. CDR1 and CDR2 from the germline V gene are SGHAT and FQDESV (reference sequence). The CDR3 has 16 amino acids. CDR3 sequence reads: CASSPAGGMKGNEQFF.

The chain joins TRBV18 to TRBJ2-5; TCRdb indicates TRBD1, and absent DNA this call remains unverified. This CDR3 is 13 amino acids long. Germline values: CDR1 KGHSH, CDR2 LQKENI. CDR3 protein: CASSLGQGRTQYF.

Considering frequency, this clonotype is large. V gene TRBV19 combines with J gene TRBJ1-2. This CDR3 has 15 residues. Germline V lookup: CDR1 LNHDA, CDR2 SQIVND (reference sequence). The CDR3 region is CASSPRPLDLYGYTF.

This clonotype is classed as medium-sized by frequency. The rearrangement uses TRBV7-6 and TRBJ2-7; the TCRdb D gene call, TRBD1, has no DNA to confirm it. This CDR3 is 15 amino acids long. Germline V gene lookup returns CDR1 SGHVS and CDR2 FNYEAQ. CDR3 region: CASSYQGASDHEQYF. The variable domain in full, completed from reference TRBV7-6 and TRBJ2-7, reads GAGVSQSPRYKVTKRGQDVALRCDPISGHVSLYWYRQALGQGPEFLTYFNYEAQQDKSGLPNDRFSAERPEGSISTLTIQRTEQRDSAMYRCASSYQGASDHEQYFGPGTRLTVT.